This TCR beta chain was recovered during a study of cytomegalovirus exposure and HLA in healthy donors. Study information: From HLA-typed donors, an early data release held approximately 85 million unique TCRs. Among a few hundred genotyped donors, roughly 80% fell in the Caucasian-associated ancestry cluster. Study outcomes and limitations: Three CMV-associated chains proved CMV antigen-specific in vitro.

Of note for this clone: Antigen unknown.

Primers included in the PCR were 60 Vbeta and 13 Jbeta primers. The repertoire was sequenced with immunoSEQ multiplex PCR; TCRdb's copy has only in-frame clones and lacks some. The data show 150,000 to 200,000 clones, 82% seen once. The CDR3 length is 16 residues. Trimming removed 5 bases from V and 3 bases from J; junction bases left unmatched: 10. Germline values: CDR1 SGHAT, CDR2 FQNNGV. The chain couples TRBV11-2 to TRBJ2-3; TRBD2 agrees at 8 bases. What was sequenced was PBMCs. The sequence was collected from a man aged 35-49 years in good health and CMV-seronegative. Written as DNA, the CDR3 is TGTGCCAGCAGCCCTTACGGAGCGGGAGCGACAGATACGCAGTATTTT. Its translation: CASSPYGAGATDTQYF.